Following are 8 T cell receptor beta chains from one sample sequenced in a study of OX40 agonist ivuxolimab in advanced cancers. Some clones are missing from TCRdb's copy, which holds only in-frame ones; the method was immunoSEQ multiplex PCR. Of about 61,000 clones in the sample, approximately 81% were seen once. Specimen: CD4+ or CD8+ T cells sorted from blood, collected in a trial of the OX40 agonist ivuxolimab. The receptors originated from an adult with an advanced solid tumor such as melanoma, head and neck, liver or kidney cancer.

The chain combines TRBV6-5 with TRBJ2-7; 8 nucleotides align to TRBD2. Per the germline V gene, CDR1 is MNHEY and CDR2 is SVGAGI. V was pared by 2 bases and J by 8 bases, with 5 bases of the junction left unmatched. The CDR3 spans 13 residues. The CDR3 region has the DNA TGTGCCAGCAGTTACGGCGCGGGAGGCCAGCAGTACTTC. It encodes CASSYGAGGQQYF.

The chain recombines TRBV30 with TRBJ2-1, with D possibly TRBD2 on 5 matching bases. Deletions cut 0 bases from V and 12 bases from J, with 15 bases between. CDR3 length: 13 residues. The germline gives CDR1 GTSNPN, CDR2 SVGIG (reference sequence). CDR3 amino acids: CAWSVGSELGQFF. The CDR3 nucleotides are TGTGCCTGGAGTGTAGGTTCGGAACTAGGGCAGTTCTTC.

This chain joins TRBV19 and TRBJ2-2; D unresolved. Germline V gene data show CDR1 as LNHDA and CDR2 as SQIVND (reference sequence). Trimming pared 4 bases from V and 4 bases from J, leaving 10 bases between. The CDR3 contains 14 residues. CDR3 protein: CASSTQLSTGELFF. The CDR3 nucleotides are TGTGCCAGTAGTACCCAACTCAGCACCGGGGAGCTGTTTTTT.

The CDR3 protein is CASSQDHLSTEAFF. The CDR3 DNA follows: TGCGCCAGCAGCCAAGATCACCTTTCGACTGAAGCTTTCTTT. V is TRBV4-3 and J is TRBJ1-1, with D hard to call. There are 14 residues in the CDR3. Trimming left V 0 bases short and J 5 bases short, with 10 bases between. Looked up from germline, CDR1 is LGHNA and CDR2 is YSLEER.

The gene calls are TRBV5-4 and TRBJ2-6, with D perhaps TRBD2 (6 bases). The germline CDR1 and CDR2 sequences are SGHNT and YYREEE (reference sequence). The length of the CDR3 is 15 residues. Trimming left V 2 bases short and J 4 bases short, with 10 bases between. CDR3 in amino acids: CASSFGGAGANVLTF. The CDR3 bases are TGTGCCAGCAGCTTCGGGGGAGCCGGGGCCAACGTCCTGACTTTC.

In its sample, this clone was seen once. This chain uses TRBV19 with TRBJ2-5; the match to TRBD1 covers 11 bases. After removal of 6 bases from V and 7 bases from J, the junction contained 4 bases not matched to a gene. The CDR3 spans 13 residues. CDR1 and CDR2 from the germline V gene are LNHDA and SQIVND (reference sequence). The CDR3 reads CASRTGTGGTQYF. The CDR3 coding sequence is TGTGCCAGTAGGACCGGGACAGGGGGGACCCAGTACTTC.

The chain has TRBV9 and TRBJ2-3; 11 nucleotides line up with TRBD2. The V segment lost 4 bases and the J segment 7 bases; nucleotides outside the gene matches: 11. CDR1 is SGDLS and CDR2 is YYNGEE in the germline V gene. CDR3 length equals 16 residues. The CDR3 bases are TGTGCCAGCAGCCCCCGGGATAGCGGGAGGGGATATACGCAGTATTTT. It yields the protein CASSPRDSGRGYTQYF.

CDR3 in DNA: TGTGCCAGCAGTCGAACCCTAGCGGGAGTGCAGACCCAGTACTTC. As protein: CASSRTLAGVQTQYF. The V call is TRBV6-5, the J call TRBJ2-5; TRBD2 aligns across 10 bases. Germline V lookup: CDR1 MNHEY, CDR2 SVGAGI. The CDR3 contains 15 residues. The V segment lost 5 bases and the J segment 6 bases; nucleotides outside the gene matches: 9.